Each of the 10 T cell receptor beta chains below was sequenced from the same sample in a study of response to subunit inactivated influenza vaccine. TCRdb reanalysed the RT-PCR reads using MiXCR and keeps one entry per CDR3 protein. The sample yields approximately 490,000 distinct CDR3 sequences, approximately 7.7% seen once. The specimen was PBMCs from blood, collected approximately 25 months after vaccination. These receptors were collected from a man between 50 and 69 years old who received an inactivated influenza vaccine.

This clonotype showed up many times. This chain's CDR3 is CASMSPTRNYGYTF. The CDR3 DNA sequence: TGTGCCAGCATGAGTCCTACACGGAACTATGGCTACACCTTC. V and J are TRBV28 and TRBJ1-2; unclear D gene. Per the germline V gene, CDR1 is MDHEN and CDR2 is SYDVKM. V dropped 7 bases and J dropped 2 bases, with 14 bases sitting between them. The CDR3 contains 14 residues.

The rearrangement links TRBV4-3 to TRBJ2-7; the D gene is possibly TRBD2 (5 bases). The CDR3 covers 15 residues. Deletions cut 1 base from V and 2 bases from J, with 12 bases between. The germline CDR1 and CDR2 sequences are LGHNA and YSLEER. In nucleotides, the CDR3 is TGCGCCAGCAGCCAAGGCGAGGGCCGGCCCTACGAGCAGTACTTC. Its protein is CASSQGEGRPYEQYF.

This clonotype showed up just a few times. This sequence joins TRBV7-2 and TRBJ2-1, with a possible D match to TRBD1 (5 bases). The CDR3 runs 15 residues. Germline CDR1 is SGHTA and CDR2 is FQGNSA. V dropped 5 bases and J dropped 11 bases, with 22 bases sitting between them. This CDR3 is CASSLWAGPDLKQFF. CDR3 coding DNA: TGTGCCAGCAGCCTATGGGCAGGGCCGGATTTGAAGCAGTTCTTC.

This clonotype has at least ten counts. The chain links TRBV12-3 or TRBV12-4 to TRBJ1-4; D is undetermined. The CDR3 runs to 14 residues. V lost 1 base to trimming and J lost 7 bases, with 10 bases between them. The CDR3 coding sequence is TGTGCCAGCAGTTTAGACCTCCGAGGTGAAAAACTGTTTTTT. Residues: CASSLDLRGEKLFF.

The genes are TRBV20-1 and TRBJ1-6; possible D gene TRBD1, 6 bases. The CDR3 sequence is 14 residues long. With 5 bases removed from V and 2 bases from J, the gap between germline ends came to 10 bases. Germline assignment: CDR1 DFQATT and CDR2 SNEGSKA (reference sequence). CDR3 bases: TGCAGTGCTGCAGGGGTGACCTATAATTCACCCCTCCACTTT. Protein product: CSAAGVTYNSPLHF.

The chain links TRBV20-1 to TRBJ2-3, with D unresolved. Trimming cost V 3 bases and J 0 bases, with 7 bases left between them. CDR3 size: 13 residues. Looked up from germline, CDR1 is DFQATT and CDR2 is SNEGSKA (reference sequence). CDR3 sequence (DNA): TGCAGTGCTAGCGGTTCTAGCACAGATACGCAGTATTTT. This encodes CSASGSSTDTQYF.

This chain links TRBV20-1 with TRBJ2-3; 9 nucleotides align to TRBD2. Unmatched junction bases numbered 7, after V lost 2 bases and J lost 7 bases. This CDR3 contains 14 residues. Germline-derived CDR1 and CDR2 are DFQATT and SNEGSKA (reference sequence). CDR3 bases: TGCAGTGCTAGATTGGCGGGAGGGCCTCATACGCAGTATTTT. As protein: CSARLAGGPHTQYF.

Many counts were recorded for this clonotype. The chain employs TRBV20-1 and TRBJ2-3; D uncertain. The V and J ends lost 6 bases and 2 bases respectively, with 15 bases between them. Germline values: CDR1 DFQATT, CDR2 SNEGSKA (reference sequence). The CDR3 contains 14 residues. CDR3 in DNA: TGCAGTGCCTTCCCCGGTGGGCTCACAGATACGCAGTATTTT. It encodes CSAFPGGLTDTQYF.

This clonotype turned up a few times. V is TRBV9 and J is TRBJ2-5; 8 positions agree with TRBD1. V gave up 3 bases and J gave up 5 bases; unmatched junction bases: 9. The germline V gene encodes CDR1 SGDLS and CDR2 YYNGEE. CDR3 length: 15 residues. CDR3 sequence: CASSGTGHGLETQYF. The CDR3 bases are TGTGCCAGCAGCGGGACAGGGCATGGGTTGGAGACCCAGTACTTC.

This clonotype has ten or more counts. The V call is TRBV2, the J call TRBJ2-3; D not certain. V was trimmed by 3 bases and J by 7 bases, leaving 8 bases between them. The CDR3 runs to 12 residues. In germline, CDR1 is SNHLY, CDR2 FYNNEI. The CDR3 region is CASSDTSYTQYF. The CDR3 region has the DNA TGTGCCAGCAGTGACACCTCCTATACGCAGTATTTT.